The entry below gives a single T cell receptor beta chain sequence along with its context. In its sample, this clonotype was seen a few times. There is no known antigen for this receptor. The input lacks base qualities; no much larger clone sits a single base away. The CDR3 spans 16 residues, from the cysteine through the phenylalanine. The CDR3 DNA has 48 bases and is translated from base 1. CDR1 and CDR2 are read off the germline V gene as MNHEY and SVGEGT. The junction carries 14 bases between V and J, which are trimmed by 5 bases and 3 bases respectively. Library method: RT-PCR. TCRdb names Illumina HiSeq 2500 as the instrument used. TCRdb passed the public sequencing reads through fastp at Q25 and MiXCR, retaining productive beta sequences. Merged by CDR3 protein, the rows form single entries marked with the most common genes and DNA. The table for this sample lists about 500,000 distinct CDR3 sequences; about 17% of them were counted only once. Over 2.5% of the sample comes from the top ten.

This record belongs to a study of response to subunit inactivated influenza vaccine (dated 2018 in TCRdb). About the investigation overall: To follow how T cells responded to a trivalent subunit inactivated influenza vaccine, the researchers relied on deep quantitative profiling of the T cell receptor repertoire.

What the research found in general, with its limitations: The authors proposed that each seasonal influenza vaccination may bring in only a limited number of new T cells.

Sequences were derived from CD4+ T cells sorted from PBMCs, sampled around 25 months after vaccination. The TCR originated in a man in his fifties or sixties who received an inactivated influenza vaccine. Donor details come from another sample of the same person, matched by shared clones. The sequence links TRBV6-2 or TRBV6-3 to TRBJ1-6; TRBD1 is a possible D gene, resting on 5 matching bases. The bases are TGTGCCAGCAGTCTGGTGACAGCGTACTATAATTCACCCCTCCACTTT. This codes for CASSLVTAYYNSPLHF.